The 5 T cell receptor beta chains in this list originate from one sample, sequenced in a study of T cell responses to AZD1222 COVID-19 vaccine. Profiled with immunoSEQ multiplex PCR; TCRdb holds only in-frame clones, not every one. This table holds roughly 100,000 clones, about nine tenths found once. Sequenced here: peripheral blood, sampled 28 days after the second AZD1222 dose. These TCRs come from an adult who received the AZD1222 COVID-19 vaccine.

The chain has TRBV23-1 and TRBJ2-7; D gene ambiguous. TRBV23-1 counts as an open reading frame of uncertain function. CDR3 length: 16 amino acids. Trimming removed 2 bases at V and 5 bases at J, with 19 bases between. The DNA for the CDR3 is TGCGCCAGCAGTCAAAACCACAGAGCCCTACGGCACGAGCAGTACTTC. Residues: CASSQNHRALRHEQYF.

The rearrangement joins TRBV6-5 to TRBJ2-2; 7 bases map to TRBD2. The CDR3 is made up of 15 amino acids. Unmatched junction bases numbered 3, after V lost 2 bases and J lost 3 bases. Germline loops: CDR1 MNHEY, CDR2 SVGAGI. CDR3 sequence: CASSYGTTYTGELFF. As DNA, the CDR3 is TGTGCCAGCAGTTACGGGACTACCTACACCGGGGAGCTGTTTTTT.

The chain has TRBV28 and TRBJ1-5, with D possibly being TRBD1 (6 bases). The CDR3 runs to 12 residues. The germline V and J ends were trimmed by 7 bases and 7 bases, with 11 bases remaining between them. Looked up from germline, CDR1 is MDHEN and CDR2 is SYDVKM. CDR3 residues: CASKGGYQPQHF. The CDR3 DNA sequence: TGTGCCAGCAAGGGGGGCTACCAGCCCCAGCATTTT.

The CDR3 region has the DNA TGTGCCAGCAGCTTAGACACTTCAGGATCTGGGCAGTTCTTC. This translates into CASSLDTSGSGQFF. J is TRBJ2-1 and V is TRBV7-2; D unclear. Germline V gene sequence: CDR1 SGHTA, CDR2 FQGNSA. Trimming pared 1 base from V and 12 bases from J, leaving 16 bases between. There are 14 residues in the CDR3.

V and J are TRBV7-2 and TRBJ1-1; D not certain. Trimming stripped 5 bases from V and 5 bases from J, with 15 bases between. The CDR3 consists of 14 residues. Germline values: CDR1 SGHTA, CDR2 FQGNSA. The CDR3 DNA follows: TGTGCCAGCAGCCTCGGGCAAGGGTGGACTGAAGCTTTCTTT. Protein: CASSLGQGWTEAFF.